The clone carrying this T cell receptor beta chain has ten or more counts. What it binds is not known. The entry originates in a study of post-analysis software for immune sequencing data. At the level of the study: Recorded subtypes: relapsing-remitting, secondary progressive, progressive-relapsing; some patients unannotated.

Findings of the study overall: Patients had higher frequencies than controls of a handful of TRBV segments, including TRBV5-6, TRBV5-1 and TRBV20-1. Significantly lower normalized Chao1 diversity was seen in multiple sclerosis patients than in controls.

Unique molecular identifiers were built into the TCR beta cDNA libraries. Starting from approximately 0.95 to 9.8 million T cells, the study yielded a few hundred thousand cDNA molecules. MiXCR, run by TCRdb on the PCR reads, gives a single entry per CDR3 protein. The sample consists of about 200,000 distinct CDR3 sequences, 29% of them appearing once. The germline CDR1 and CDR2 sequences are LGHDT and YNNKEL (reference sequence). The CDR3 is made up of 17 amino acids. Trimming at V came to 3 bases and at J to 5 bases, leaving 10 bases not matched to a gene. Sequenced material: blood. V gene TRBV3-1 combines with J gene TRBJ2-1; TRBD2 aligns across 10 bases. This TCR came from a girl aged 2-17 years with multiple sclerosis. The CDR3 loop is CASSHLGILAGDNEQFF. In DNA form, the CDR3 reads TGTGCCAGCAGCCACCTGGGGATTCTAGCGGGAGACAATGAGCAGTTCTTC.